The 14 T cell receptor beta chains below come from one sample, sequenced in a study of cytomegalovirus exposure and HLA in healthy donors. The PCR made use of 60 Vbeta and 13 Jbeta primers. Some clones are missing from TCRdb's copy, which holds only in-frame ones; the method was immunoSEQ multiplex PCR. Among about 92,000 clones, more than 65% were seen once, and the ten largest hold about a sixth. Specimen: PBMCs. These receptors all stem from a woman aged 18-29 years in good health and CMV-seropositive.

V gene TRBV5-1 combines with J gene TRBJ2-5; D might be TRBD1 (5 bases). The J call may not be correct, given that the DNA end is closer to TRBJ2-7. The CDR3 has 11 amino acids. Germline V CDR1 and CDR2: SGHRS, YFSETQ. CDR3 nucleotides: TGCGCCAGCAGCTGGGGCAGCGAGCAGTACTTC. This encodes CASSWGSEQYF.

The chain is built from TRBV19 and TRBJ2-7, with a weak D call TRBD2 (5 bases). The germline gives CDR1 LNHDA, CDR2 SQIVND (reference sequence). The CDR3 covers 14 residues. V dropped 5 bases and J dropped 4 bases, with 15 bases sitting between them. Here the CDR3 reads CASSAAARGYEQYF. CDR3 DNA: TGTGCCAGTAGTGCAGCAGCCCGAGGGTACGAGCAGTACTTC.

This clone was picked up a small number of times. V and J are TRBV4-1 and TRBJ1-1, with 9 nucleotides matching TRBD1. The CDR3 length is 15 residues. The V gene end was trimmed by 3 bases and the J gene end by 2 bases; junction bases not matched to a gene: 4. Germline CDR1 reads MGHRA; CDR2 reads YSYEKL. CDR3 DNA: TGCGCCAGCAGCCACCGGGACAGGGCCAACACTGAAGCTTTCTTT. Translated: CASSHRDRANTEAFF.

V gene TRBV11-2 combines with J gene TRBJ2-5; 8 bases fit TRBD1. This CDR3 has 15 amino acids. J was trimmed by 5 bases and V by 3 bases; bases with no gene match: 8. Germline V gene lookup returns CDR1 SGHAT and CDR2 FQNNGV. CDR3 sequence reads: CASSFRGQGGETQYF. CDR3 DNA: TGTGCCAGCAGCTTCAGGGGGCAAGGCGGGGAGACCCAGTACTTC. Looking up the rest from reference TRBV11-2 and TRBJ2-5 gives the full variable domain: EAGVAQSPRYKIIEKRQSVAFWCNPISGHATLYWYQQILGQGPKLLIQFQNNGVVDDSQLPKDRFSAERLKGVDSTLKIQPAKLEDSAVYLCASSFRGQGGETQYFGPGTRLLVL.

This chain uses TRBV19 with TRBJ1-4, with D uncertain. Germline V gene sequence: CDR1 LNHDA, CDR2 SQIVND (reference sequence). The V end was cut by 2 bases, the J end by 0 bases, with 7 bases between. This CDR3 comprises 15 residues. The CDR3, as DNA: TGTGCCAGTAGTATACTGGCTCCAACTAATGAAAAACTGTTTTTT. It is translated as CASSILAPTNEKLFF.

This clone was counted a few times. This rearrangement joins TRBV18 to TRBJ2-7, with D hard to call. V lost 3 bases and J lost 9, with 15 bases in between. Per germline, CDR1 KGHSH and CDR2 LQKENI. This CDR3 is 13 amino acids long. The CDR3 reads CASSPGPLMVQYF. In nucleotides, the CDR3 is TGTGCCAGCTCACCCGGTCCTTTAATGGTGCAGTACTTC. Combining the CDR3 with reference TRBV18 and TRBJ2-7 gives the whole variable domain NAGVMQNPRHLVRRRGQEARLRCSPMKGHSHVYWYRQLPEEGLKFMVYLQKENIIDESGMPKERFSAEFPKEGPSILRIQQVVRGDSAAYFCASSPGPLMVQYFGPGTRLTVT.

This sequence joins TRBV5-4 and TRBJ2-5; D not resolved. V was pared by 0 bases and J by 1 base, with 7 bases between. Germline-derived CDR1 and CDR2 are SGHNT and YYREEE (reference sequence). CDR3 length: 14 residues. The CDR3 region has the DNA TGTGCCAGCAGCTTGGCCTTAGTCCAAGAGACCCAGTACTTC. Translating it yields CASSLALVQETQYF.

The V call is TRBV18, the J call TRBJ1-6; 7 bases map to TRBD1. This CDR3 comprises 14 residues. The germline V gene encodes CDR1 KGHSH and CDR2 LQKENI. V lost 5 bases to trimming and J lost 10 bases; unmatched junction nucleotides: 8. The CDR3 coding sequence is TGTGCCAGCTCATCTAGACAGGGTTCCTCACCCCTCCACTTT. This gives the protein CASSSRQGSSPLHF.

The chain has TRBV7-3 and TRBJ2-1, with a possible D match to TRBD2 (7 bases). The germline CDR1 and CDR2 sequences are SGHTA and FQGTGA. The CDR3 has 17 residues. V lost 5 bases, J lost 2 bases, and 19 bases lay in between. The CDR3 DNA follows: TGTGCCAGCAGCAAAACTACGGGGGGCGGTACCTACAATGAGCAGTTCTTC. This gives the protein CASSKTTGGGTYNEQFF.

This clone came up once. The V call is TRBV19, the J call TRBJ1-4; 8 nucleotides line up with TRBD1. This CDR3 is 15 amino acids long. Germline V gene sequence: CDR1 LNHDA, CDR2 SQIVND (reference sequence). V lost 1 base to trimming and J lost 8 bases; unmatched junction nucleotides: 6. The CDR3 region is CASSIGDRREEKLFF. For the CDR3, the DNA is TGTGCCAGTAGTATAGGGGACAGGAGAGAGGAAAAACTGTTTTTT.

The rearrangement links TRBV11-2 to TRBJ2-7, with 8 bases aligning to TRBD1. From germline, CDR1 is SGHAT and CDR2 FQNNGV. The CDR3 is made up of 17 amino acids. Losses at the gene ends were 1 base for V and 0 bases for J; bases not matched to a gene: 8. This CDR3 reads CASSLAKPGGGSYEQYF. The DNA for the CDR3 is TGTGCCAGCAGCTTAGCGAAGCCAGGGGGCGGCTCCTACGAGCAGTACTTC.

The rearrangement links TRBV19 to TRBJ1-6, with D uncertain. The germline V and J ends were trimmed by 5 bases and 5 bases, with 13 bases remaining between them. Germline lookup yields CDR1 LNHDA and CDR2 SQIVND (reference sequence). The CDR3 covers 15 residues. The CDR3 coding sequence is TGTGCCAGTAGTTGGCAGGCTCAGGATAATTCACCCCTCCACTTT. Translated, it gives CASSWQAQDNSPLHF. Looking up the rest from reference TRBV19 and TRBJ1-6 gives the full variable domain: DGGITQSPKYLFRKEGQNVTLSCEQNLNHDAMYWYRQDPGQGLRLIYYSQIVNDFQKGDIAEGYSVSREKKESFPLTVTSAQKNPTAFYLCASSWQAQDNSPLHFGNGTRLTVT.

The rearrangement uses TRBV7-6 and TRBJ1-2; D is possibly TRBD1 (6 bases). Germline CDR1 and CDR2: SGHVS and FNYEAQ. The ends were cut back, 5 bases at V and 6 bases at J, with 19 bases in the middle. This CDR3 is built from 15 residues. CDR3: CASSESLRGWDGYTF. CDR3 DNA: TGTGCCAGCAGCGAATCCCTCAGGGGTTGGGATGGCTACACCTTC.

V usage is TRBV5-4 and J usage is TRBJ2-7, with D perhaps matching TRBD1 (5 bases). This CDR3 has 17 residues. Germline values: CDR1 SGHNT, CDR2 YYREEE (reference sequence). V was trimmed by 0 bases and J by 2 bases, leaving 18 bases between them. In DNA, the CDR3 is TGTGCCAGCAGCTTGGAGGCTGGGCCAGGGATTACCTACGAGCAGTACTTC. Translating gives CASSLEAGPGITYEQYF.